A single sample gave rise to the 19 T cell receptor beta chains below, sequenced in a study of cytomegalovirus exposure and HLA in healthy donors. PCR involved 60 Vbeta and 13 Jbeta primers. Using immunoSEQ multiplex PCR, the repertoire was profiled, and TCRdb retains in-frame clones only, with some absent. The table records roughly 130,000 clones, 55% to 75% of them present only once. Sequenced sample: PBMCs. These receptor sequences come from a young man in good health and CMV-seropositive.

The chain combines TRBV5-1 with TRBJ1-1, with a weak D call TRBD1 (6 bases). The germline gives CDR1 SGHRS, CDR2 YFSETQ. The CDR3 loop spans 16 amino acids. The V end lost 4 bases, the J end lost 5 bases, and 21 bases lay between the germline ends. The CDR3 region is CASSISVGGRGTEAFF. CDR3 DNA: TGCGCCAGCAGCATCTCCGTCGGGGGGCGAGGGACTGAAGCTTTCTTT.

The chain employs TRBV27 and TRBJ2-2, with D possibly matching TRBD1 (6 bases). This CDR3 is 16 amino acids long. Germline lookup yields CDR1 MNHEY and CDR2 SMNVEV (reference sequence). V was clipped by 6 bases and J by 2 bases, with 16 bases between them. CDR3 bases: TGTGCCAGCAGAAATACCGGGACAACAAACACCGGGGAGCTGTTTTTT. It translates to CASRNTGTTNTGELFF.

The V call is TRBV28, the J call TRBJ1-1; 7 positions match TRBD1. V shed 2 bases and J 4 bases; nucleotides not matched to a gene: 1. CDR3 length: 13 amino acids. Germline lookup yields CDR1 MDHEN and CDR2 SYDVKM. The CDR3 region is CASSLGTVTEAFF. CDR3 DNA: TGTGCCAGCAGTTTAGGGACAGTCACTGAAGCTTTCTTT.

V is TRBV28 and J is TRBJ1-5; D call uncertain. V dropped 3 bases and J dropped 3 bases, with 15 bases sitting between them. The length of the CDR3 is 16 residues. Germline V gene lookup returns CDR1 MDHEN and CDR2 SYDVKM. In DNA, the CDR3 is TGTGCCAGCAGTTTTAGATGGGCCTCTTACAATCAGCCCCAGCATTTT. The encoded protein is CASSFRWASYNQPQHF.

The J gene is TRBJ2-4, the V gene TRBV10-2, with 9 bases that match TRBD2. CDR1 WSHSY and CDR2 SAAADI come from the germline V gene. This CDR3 spans 15 amino acids. V lost 4 bases to trimming and J lost 5 bases; unmatched junction nucleotides: 6. CDR3 sequence reads: CASSAAGGPENIQYF. The CDR3 nucleotides read TGCGCCAGCAGTGCGGCGGGAGGGCCGGAAAACATTCAGTACTTC.

The rearrangement links TRBV5-6 to TRBJ1-1; 8 bases fit TRBD1. V trimming: 3 bases; J trimming: 2 bases; junction bases outside the gene matches: 6. Per the germline V gene, CDR1 is SGHDT and CDR2 is YYEEEE. This CDR3 spans 15 amino acids. The CDR3 sequence: CASSSPGQANTEAFF. The DNA for the CDR3 is TGTGCCAGCAGCTCACCGGGACAGGCTAACACTGAAGCTTTCTTT.

The V and J genes are TRBV9 and TRBJ2-2; tentatively, D is TRBD2 (5 bases). The germline V and J ends were trimmed by 4 bases and 6 bases, with 13 bases remaining between them. The germline CDR1 and CDR2 sequences are SGDLS and YYNGEE. The CDR3 consists of 14 residues. The CDR3 region is CASSSVREPGELFF. The CDR3 DNA follows: TGTGCCAGCAGCTCGGTTAGGGAGCCCGGGGAGCTGTTTTTT. Together with reference TRBV9 and TRBJ2-2, the CDR3 gives the full variable domain: DSGVTQTPKHLITATGQRVTLRCSPRSGDLSVYWYQQSLDQGLQFLIQYYNGEERAKGNILERFSAQQFPDLHSELNLSSLELGDSALYFCASSSVREPGELFFGEGSRLTVL.

This clone was seen a few times. The chain joins TRBV6-5 to TRBJ1-1, with D perhaps TRBD1 (6 bases). The V end lost 2 bases, the J end lost 5 bases, and 12 bases lay between the germline ends. CDR1 MNHEY and CDR2 SVGAGI come from the germline V gene. The CDR3 has 14 amino acids. The CDR3 is CASSYGWGPTEAFF. In DNA, the CDR3 is TGTGCCAGCAGTTACGGCTGGGGGCCGACTGAAGCTTTCTTT.

This chain connects TRBV11-2 to TRBJ2-2, with D possibly being TRBD2 (5 bases). V was clipped by 11 bases and J by 5 bases, with 6 bases between them. The CDR3 contains 10 residues. Germline V gives CDR1 SGHAT, CDR2 FQNNGV. As DNA, the CDR3 is TGTGCCGGGGAGACCGGGGAGCTGTTTTTT. Its protein product is CAGETGELFF.

This clone has only one observation. This chain links TRBV6-1 with TRBJ1-2; no clear D gene. The CDR3 loop spans 13 amino acids. Trimming took 7 bases from V and 3 from J, leaving 12 bases between them. Germline V gives CDR1 MNHNS, CDR2 SASEGT. The CDR3 region is CASTFDIYYGYTF. In DNA, the CDR3 is TGTGCCAGCACCTTCGACATTTACTATGGCTACACCTTC.

The J gene is TRBJ1-2, the V gene TRBV27; TRBD1 agrees at 8 bases. The germline V gene has CDR1 MNHEY and CDR2 SMNVEV (reference sequence). This CDR3 contains 14 residues. J gave up 2 bases and V 6 bases, and 5 bases lay outside the gene matches. Here the CDR3 DNA reads TGTGCCAGCAGCTTTGGACAGGGAAACTATGGCTACACCTTC. It codes for CASSFGQGNYGYTF.

The chain couples TRBV7-2 to TRBJ1-2; the match to TRBD1 covers 8 bases. V trimming: 4 bases; J trimming: 7 bases; junction bases outside the gene matches: 5. CDR1 SGHTA and CDR2 FQGNSA come from the germline V gene. This CDR3 spans 13 amino acids. CDR3 coding DNA: TGTGCCAGCAGCTCTTACAGGGGGGGTGGCTACACCTTC. It specifies CASSSYRGGGYTF.

The chain uses TRBV29-1 and TRBJ2-3; TRBD1 agrees at 10 bases. The CDR3 runs 12 residues. Germline-derived CDR1 and CDR2 are SQVTM and ANQGSEA. Germline trimming cut 7 bases from V and 11 bases from J; bases unmatched to any gene: 9. Here the CDR3 DNA reads TGCAGCGGCGGGCTGGGACAGGGGAGGCAGTATTTT. Translated: CSGGLGQGRQYF.

J is TRBJ2-7 and V is TRBV19, with 9 bases fitting TRBD2. The CDR3 is made up of 15 amino acids. The junction had 6 bases not matched to a gene; V was cut back by 5 bases and J by 1 base. Germline V gene data show CDR1 as LNHDA and CDR2 as SQIVND (reference sequence). Here the CDR3 DNA reads TGTGCCAGTAGTGTTACTAGCGGGCCTTCCTACGAGCAGTACTTC. Protein product: CASSVTSGPSYEQYF.

The chain couples TRBV7-8 to TRBJ2-1; tentatively, D is TRBD2 (6 bases). Germline CDR1 SGHVS, CDR2 FQNEAQ. The CDR3 consists of 20 residues. The ends were cut back, 4 bases at V and 0 bases at J, with 25 bases in the middle. The CDR3 DNA is TGTGCCAGCAGCTCCTCCTCACGTCGGGCTAGCGTGAGCTCCTACAATGAGCAGTTCTTC. Encoded protein: CASSSSSRRASVSSYNEQFF.

The rearrangement joins TRBV5-4 to TRBJ2-7; 9 bases are a match to TRBD2. The CDR3 runs 15 residues. After removal of 4 bases from V and 2 bases from J, the junction contained 7 bases not matched to a gene. Germline V gene sequence: CDR1 SGHNT, CDR2 YYREEE (reference sequence). CDR3 protein: CASSRAAGGPYEQYF. In DNA, the CDR3 is TGTGCCAGCAGCAGGGCCGCGGGAGGGCCCTACGAGCAGTACTTC.

V is TRBV11-2 and J is TRBJ1-2; 9 nucleotides align to TRBD1. In germline, CDR1 is SGHAT, CDR2 FQNNGV. V lost 5 bases to trimming and J lost 3 bases; unmatched junction nucleotides: 4. The CDR3 is 14 amino acids. DNA for the CDR3: TGTGCCAGCAGCCGTAACAGGGGGCACTATGGCTACACCTTC. Translation: CASSRNRGHYGYTF.

CDR3: CASSLVSSGNTIYF. CDR3 DNA sequence: TGTGCCAGCAGCTTGGTGAGCTCTGGAAACACCATATATTTT. The chain joins TRBV5-6 to TRBJ1-3; D ambiguous. The germline V gene encodes CDR1 SGHDT and CDR2 YYEEEE. This CDR3 has 14 amino acids. V gave up 0 bases and J gave up 0 bases, with 4 bases separating them.

This clone was counted between two and nine times. V is TRBV4-3 and J is TRBJ1-2; TRBD1 is a possible D gene (5 bases). V shed 1 base and J shed 6 bases, with 12 bases lying between them. CDR1 and CDR2 (germline): LGHNA, YSLEER. The CDR3 is made up of 14 amino acids. CDR3 coding DNA: TGCGCCAGCAGCCAAGTTCATGGGGCAAATGGCTACACCTTC. This encodes CASSQVHGANGYTF.